The rows below give T cell receptor beta chains drawn from one sample of a study of OX40 agonist ivuxolimab in advanced cancers. Measured with immunoSEQ multiplex PCR; TCRdb has only the in-frame clones, and not every one. The sample holds approximately 70,000 clones; 70% to 90% are singletons and the top ten take approximately 0.86%. Sequences were derived from CD4+ or CD8+ T cells sorted from blood, sampled in a trial of the OX40 agonist ivuxolimab. These receptors were obtained from an adult with an advanced solid tumor such as melanoma, head and neck, liver or kidney cancer. The CDR3 runs from the conserved cysteine through the conserved F or W. D genes are given only for firm matches. Clone size is stated in some rows and not others, as once, few, many or a class when expanded.

abundance | j_gene | len | d_gene | v_gene | CDR3aa | CDR3nt
once | TRBJ1-1 | 16 | TRBD1 | TRBV7-2 | CASSALTTGGRTEAFF | TGTGCCAGCAGCGCCCTAACCACAGGGGGTCGGACTGAAGCTTTCTTT
NA | TRBJ2-3 | 13 | TRBD1 | TRBV28 | CASTRQGTDTQYF | TGTGCCAGCACACGACAGGGAACAGATACGCAGTATTTT
NA | TRBJ1-5 | 13 | NA | TRBV7-3 | CASSLGRNQPQHF | TGTGCCAGCAGCTTAGGGCGCAATCAGCCCCAGCATTTT
NA | TRBJ2-7 | 15 | TRBD2 | TRBV7-2 | CASSQSSGGAYEQYF | TGTGCCAGCAGCCAATCTAGCGGGGGGGCCTACGAGCAGTACTTC
NA | TRBJ2-7 | 15 | TRBD1 | TRBV19 | CASSISGTGGYEQYF | TGTGCCAGTAGTATATCCGGGACAGGGGGCTACGAGCAGTACTTC
NA | TRBJ2-5 | 13 | NA | TRBV11-1 | CASSRDYRETQYF | TGTGCCAGCAGCCGGGATTATCGAGAGACCCAGTACTTC
NA | TRBJ1-2 | 13 | TRBD1 | TRBV2 | CASRPGQVHGYTF | TGTGCCAGCAGGCCGGGACAGGTACATGGCTACACCTTC
NA | TRBJ1-1 | 13 | NA | TRBV5-4 | CASSFFGGTEAFF | TGTGCCAGCAGCTTTTTTGGGGGGACTGAAGCTTTCTTT
NA | TRBJ2-7 | 15 | TRBD2 | TRBV5-1 | CASSVGLAGTYEQYF | TGCGCCAGCAGCGTCGGACTAGCGGGGACGTATGAGCAGTACTTC
few | TRBJ2-3 | 13 | TRBD2 | TRBV7-2 | CASGTRNPDTQYF | TGTGCCAGCGGGACTAGGAACCCAGATACGCAGTATTTT
few | TRBJ1-6 | 14 | NA | TRBV11-2 | CASSLRQTNSPLHF | TGTGCCAGCAGCTTACGACAGACTAATTCACCCCTCCACTTT
NA | TRBJ2-1 | 14 | NA | TRBV11-2 | CASRRRGSGDEQFF | TGTGCCAGCAGACGTAGGGGGTCTGGGGATGAGCAGTTCTTC
NA | TRBJ1-6 | 14 | NA | TRBV7-2 | CASSLGWRNSPLHF | TGTGCCAGCAGCTTGGGGTGGCGGAATTCACCCCTCCACTTT
NA | TRBJ2-3 | 14 | NA | TRBV19 | CASSIQVSTDTQYF | TGTGCCAGTAGTATACAAGTAAGCACAGATACGCAGTATTTT
NA | TRBJ2-7 | 13 | NA | TRBV19 | CASSKSRVYEQYF | TGTGCCAGTAGTAAATCCAGGGTTTACGAGCAGTACTTC
NA | TRBJ2-4 | 15 | NA | TRBV7-2 | CASSLGSPGGYIQYF | TGTGCCAGCAGCTTAGGGTCCCCGGGTGGCTACATTCAGTACTTC
NA | TRBJ2-5 | 13 | NA | TRBV6-5 | CASSWLQQETQYF | TGTGCCAGCAGTTGGCTACAGCAAGAGACCCAGTACTTC
once | TRBJ2-5 | 15 | TRBD1 | TRBV2 | CASSDNRGSQETQYF | TGTGCCAGCAGTGATAACAGGGGGAGCCAAGAGACCCAGTACTTC
NA | TRBJ2-7 | 13 | NA | TRBV6-5 | CASRRLQVYEQYF | TGTGCCAGCCGACGGCTGCAGGTCTACGAGCAGTACTTC
few | TRBJ1-5 | 15 | NA | TRBV2 | CASSVQRNSNQPQHF | TGTGCCAGCAGTGTACAGAGAAATAGCAATCAGCCCCAGCATTTT
NA | TRBJ1-5 | 12 | TRBD1 | TRBV28 | CASEGAEQPQHF | TGTGCCAGTGAGGGGGCCGAGCAGCCCCAGCATTTT
NA | TRBJ2-6 | 15 | TRBD1 | TRBV6-5 | CASRPGGPGANVLTF | TGTGCCAGCAGACCAGGGGGCCCTGGGGCCAACGTCCTGACTTTC
NA | TRBJ2-3 | 16 | TRBD2 | TRBV4-1 | CASSQTGGLAFNTQYF | TGCGCCAGCAGCCAGACCGGAGGACTAGCGTTCAATACGCAGTATTTT
NA | TRBJ2-7 | 14 | TRBD1 | TRBV7-9 | CASSLQGAFHEQYF | TGTGCCAGCAGCTTACAGGGGGCTTTCCACGAGCAGTACTTC
NA | TRBJ1-2 | 12 | NA | TRBV5-1 | CASSKGVYGYTF | TGCGCCAGCAGCAAGGGTGTCTATGGCTACACCTTC
NA | TRBJ2-1 | 17 | NA | TRBV28 | CASIPPLPRGRNNEQFF | TGTGCCAGCATCCCCCCGCTCCCACGGGGGCGAAACAATGAGCAGTTCTTC
once | TRBJ1-1 | 12 | NA | TRBV7-9 | CASTNSGPKAFF | TGTGCCAGCACCAACTCGGGGCCGAAAGCTTTCTTT
NA | TRBJ1-2 | 13 | NA | TRBV25-1 | CASRYGPGYGYTF | TGTGCCAGCAGGTACGGACCTGGCTATGGCTACACCTTC
NA | TRBJ2-7 | 13 | NA | TRBV10-3 | CAISRPGDYEQYF | TGTGCCATCAGTCGACCGGGGGACTACGAGCAGTACTTC
NA | TRBJ2-6 | 18 | TRBD1 | TRBV5-1 | CASSPRTGDESGANVLTF | TGCGCCAGCAGCCCTAGGACAGGGGATGAGTCTGGGGCCAACGTCCTGACTTTC
NA | TRBJ1-4 | 12 | NA | TRBV30 | CAWSLAPEKLFF | TGTGCCTGGAGCCTGGCCCCTGAAAAACTGTTTTTT
NA | TRBJ2-7 | 17 | TRBD2 | TRBV10-3 | CASSYFHPGEGPYEQYF | TGTGCCAGCAGTTACTTTCACCCGGGGGAGGGCCCCTACGAGCAGTACTTC
NA | TRBJ2-3 | 17 | TRBD2 | TRBV7-2 | CASSPTLRGGGADTQYF | TGTGCCAGCAGCCCAACTCTCCGCGGGGGAGGGGCAGATACGCAGTATTTT
NA | TRBJ1-1 | 15 | NA | TRBV7-9 | CASSPRAGGGTEAFF | TGTGCCAGCAGCCCAAGAGCGGGAGGGGGGACTGAAGCTTTCTTT
NA | TRBJ1-2 | 13 | NA | TRBV19 | CASSIVGGYGYTF | TGTGCCAGTAGTATAGTCGGCGGCTATGGCTACACCTTC
NA | TRBJ2-3 | 16 | TRBD1 | TRBV5-4 | CASSPTQGALADTQYF | TGTGCCAGCAGCCCTACACAGGGGGCGCTTGCAGATACGCAGTATTTT
once | TRBJ1-4 | 16 | NA | TRBV7-9 | CASSHTPGLGDEKLFF | TGTGCCAGCAGTCACACCCCGGGACTGGGGGATGAAAAACTGTTTTTT
NA | TRBJ2-7 | 14 | NA | TRBV28 | CASSLLGISYEQYF | TGTGCCAGCAGCCTTTTGGGCATTTCCTACGAGCAGTACTTC
NA | TRBJ2-1 | 16 | NA | TRBV6-6 | CASSSKNRGAGDEQFF | TGTGCCAGCAGTTCCAAGAACCGGGGGGCCGGCGATGAGCAGTTCTTC
NA | TRBJ1-2 | 15 | TRBD1 | TRBV5-1 | CASSLGTGTVGGYTF | TGCGCCAGCAGCTTAGGGACAGGGACCGTAGGCGGCTACACCTTC
NA | TRBJ2-7 | 15 | NA | TRBV30 | CAWSRVRASTYEQYF | TGTGCCTGGAGCAGAGTTCGAGCGAGTACCTACGAGCAGTACTTC
NA | TRBJ1-2 | 14 | TRBD1 | TRBV2 | CASSEGTGYGGYTF | TGTGCCAGCAGTGAAGGGACAGGGTATGGCGGCTACACCTTC
NA | TRBJ2-2 | 17 | TRBD2 | TRBV28 | CASSSDSGGRVTGELFF | TGTGCCAGCAGTTCCGATAGCGGGGGGCGCGTCACCGGGGAGCTGTTTTTT
NA | TRBJ2-1 | 12 | TRBD1 | TRBV10-3 | CAISADRDEQFF | TGTGCCATCAGTGCCGACAGGGACGAGCAGTTCTTC
NA | TRBJ1-2 | 17 | TRBD1 | TRBV28 | CAVDYTGTAVTNYGYTF | TGTGCCGTCGATTATACCGGGACAGCGGTGACAAACTATGGCTACACCTTC
NA | TRBJ1-5 | 14 | NA | TRBV28 | CASRRLQGNQPQHF | TGTGCCAGCAGGCGACTCCAAGGGAATCAGCCCCAGCATTTT
NA | TRBJ1-4 | 13 | NA | TRBV5-1 | CASSLIGSEKLFF | TGCGCCAGCAGCTTGATAGGAAGTGAAAAACTGTTTTTT
NA | TRBJ1-6 | 18 | NA | TRBV28 | CASSLSPGFSGYNSPLHF | TGTGCCAGCAGTTTATCGCCAGGGTTTTCTGGTTATAATTCACCCCTCCACTTT